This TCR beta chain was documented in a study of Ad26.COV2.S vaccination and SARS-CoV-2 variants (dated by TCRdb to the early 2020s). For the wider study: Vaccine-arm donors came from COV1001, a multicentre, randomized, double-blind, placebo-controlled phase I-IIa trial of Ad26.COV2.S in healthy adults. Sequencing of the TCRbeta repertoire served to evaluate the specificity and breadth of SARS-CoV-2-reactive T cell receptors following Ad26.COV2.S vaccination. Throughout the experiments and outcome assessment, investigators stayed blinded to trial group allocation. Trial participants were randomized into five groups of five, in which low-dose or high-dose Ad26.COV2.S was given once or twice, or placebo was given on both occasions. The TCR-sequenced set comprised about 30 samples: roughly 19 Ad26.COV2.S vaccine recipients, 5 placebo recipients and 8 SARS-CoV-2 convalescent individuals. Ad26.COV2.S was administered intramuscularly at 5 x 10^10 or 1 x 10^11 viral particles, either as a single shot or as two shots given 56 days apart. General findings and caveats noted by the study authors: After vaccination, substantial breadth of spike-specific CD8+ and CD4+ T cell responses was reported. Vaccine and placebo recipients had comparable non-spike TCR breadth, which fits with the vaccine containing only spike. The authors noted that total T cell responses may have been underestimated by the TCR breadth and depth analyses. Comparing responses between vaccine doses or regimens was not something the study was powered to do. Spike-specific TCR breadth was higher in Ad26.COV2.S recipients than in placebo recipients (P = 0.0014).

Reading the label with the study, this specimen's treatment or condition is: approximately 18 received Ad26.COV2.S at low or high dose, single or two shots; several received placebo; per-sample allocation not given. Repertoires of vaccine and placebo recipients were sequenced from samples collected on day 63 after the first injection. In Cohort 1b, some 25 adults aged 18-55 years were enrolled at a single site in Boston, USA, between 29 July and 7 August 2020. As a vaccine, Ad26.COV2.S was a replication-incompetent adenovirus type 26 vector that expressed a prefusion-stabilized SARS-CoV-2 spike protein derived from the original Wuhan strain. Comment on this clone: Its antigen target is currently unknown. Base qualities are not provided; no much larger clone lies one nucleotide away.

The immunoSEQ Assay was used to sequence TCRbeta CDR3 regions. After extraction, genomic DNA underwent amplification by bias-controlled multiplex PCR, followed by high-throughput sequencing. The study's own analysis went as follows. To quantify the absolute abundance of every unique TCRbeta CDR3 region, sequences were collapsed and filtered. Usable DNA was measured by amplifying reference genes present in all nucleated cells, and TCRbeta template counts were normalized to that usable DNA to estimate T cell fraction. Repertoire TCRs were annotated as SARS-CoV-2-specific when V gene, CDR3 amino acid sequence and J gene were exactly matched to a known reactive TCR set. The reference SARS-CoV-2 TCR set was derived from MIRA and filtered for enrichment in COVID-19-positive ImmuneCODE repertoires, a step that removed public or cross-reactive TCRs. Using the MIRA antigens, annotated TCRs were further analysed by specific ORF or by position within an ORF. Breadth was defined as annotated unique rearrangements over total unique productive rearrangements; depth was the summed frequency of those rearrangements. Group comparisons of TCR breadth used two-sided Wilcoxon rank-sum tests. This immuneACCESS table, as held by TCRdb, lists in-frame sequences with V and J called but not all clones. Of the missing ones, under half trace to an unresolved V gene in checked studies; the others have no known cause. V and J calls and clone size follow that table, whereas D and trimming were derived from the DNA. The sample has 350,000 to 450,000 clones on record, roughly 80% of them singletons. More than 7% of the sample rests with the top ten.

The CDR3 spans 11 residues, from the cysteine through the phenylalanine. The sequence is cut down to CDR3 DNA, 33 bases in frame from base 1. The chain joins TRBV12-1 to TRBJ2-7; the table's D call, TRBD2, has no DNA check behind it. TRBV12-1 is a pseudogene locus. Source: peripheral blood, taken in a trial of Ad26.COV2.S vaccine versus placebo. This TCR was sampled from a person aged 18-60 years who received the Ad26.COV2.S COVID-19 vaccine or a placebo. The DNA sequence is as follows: TGTGCCAGCACGCCAGGGAGGGAGCAGTACTTC. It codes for CASTPGREQYF.